A single sample gave rise to the 10 T cell receptor beta chains below, sequenced in a study of radiation and T cells in renal cell carcinoma. The time point: blood 2 weeks post-SBRT. Treatment specified: 15 Gy SBRT to primary tumor, nephrectomy 4 weeks later. Clones were sequenced by immunoSEQ multiplex PCR, and TCRdb holds only the in-frame ones, with some missing. The sample lists about 58,000 clones, about 80% occurring once. The sequenced sample was blood, obtained from a patient whose treatment included radiotherapy and nephrectomy. These receptors were collected from a man in his 60s with renal cell carcinoma.

The chain has TRBV5-1 and TRBJ2-7, with 7 bases identical to TRBD1. The trim removed 2 bases at V and 6 bases at J, leaving 2 bases unmatched. The CDR3 covers 12 residues. Germline V lookup: CDR1 SGHRS, CDR2 YFSETQ. CDR3 DNA sequence: TGCGCCAGCAGCTTAGGGGGCAGCGAGCAGTACGTC. Residues: CASSLGGSEQYV.

This chain connects TRBV4-3 to TRBJ1-1, with 10 bases that match TRBD1. The CDR3 sequence is 17 residues long. The V segment lost 1 base and the J segment 0 bases; nucleotides outside the gene matches: 5. Germline-derived CDR1 and CDR2 are LGHNA and YSLEER. CDR3 nucleotides: TGCGCCAGCAGCCAAGTAGGGGGACAGGGGATGAACACTGAAGCTTTCTTT. This codes for CASSQVGGQGMNTEAFF.

This clone turned up a few times. The rearrangement uses TRBV15 and TRBJ1-1; unclear D gene. The CDR3 sequence is 14 residues long. Germline V gene sequence: CDR1 LNHNV, CDR2 YYDKDF (reference sequence). V lost 1 base to trimming and J lost 5 bases, with 11 bases between them. CDR3 bases: TGTGCCACCAGCAGAGTTTTTGTCGCGACTGAAGCTTTCTTT. This encodes CATSRVFVATEAFF.

V gene TRBV6-7 combines with J gene TRBJ2-7, with D possibly being TRBD1 (6 bases). TRBV6-7 is an ORF, with its function uncertain. This CDR3 has 17 residues. V dropped 0 bases and J dropped 3 bases, with 18 bases sitting between them. CDR3 region: CASSYSGRDIGFYEQYV. CDR3 nucleotides: TGTGCCAGCAGTTACTCTGGTCGGGACATAGGCTTCTACGAGCAGTACGTC.

This chain joins TRBV18 and TRBJ1-3; D is possibly TRBD1 (5 bases). This CDR3 is 15 amino acids long. Germline CDR1 KGHSH, CDR2 LQKENI. V lost 6 bases and J lost 0, with 12 bases in between. The CDR3 DNA reads as TGTGCCAGCTCGCCCCTGGGGGGCTCTGGAAACACCATATATTTT. This gives the protein CASSPLGGSGNTIYF.

This clone is a singleton in its sample. This chain uses TRBV28 with TRBJ2-2; D is ambiguous. Trimming pared 1 base from V and 5 bases from J, leaving 5 bases between. This CDR3 spans 13 amino acids. Germline V gives CDR1 MDHEN, CDR2 SYDVKM. Here the CDR3 reads CASSLSGTGELFF. CDR3 bases: TGTGCCAGCAGTTTATCAGGTACCGGGGAGCTGTTTTTT.

The chain has TRBV28 and TRBJ1-6; 7 bases line up with TRBD1. The germline V gene has CDR1 MDHEN and CDR2 SYDVKM. The CDR3 extends over 15 amino acids. J lost 10 bases, V lost 5 bases, and 11 bases had no gene match. CDR3 amino acids: CASSPKDRIHSPLHF. CDR3 bases: TGTGCCAGCAGTCCTAAGGACAGGATTCACTCACCCCTCCACTTT.

The rearrangement links TRBV12-5 to TRBJ2-5; D uncertain. V dropped 1 base and J dropped 4 bases, with 4 bases sitting between them. The CDR3 contains 12 residues. Germline-derived CDR1 and CDR2 are LGHNT and FRNRAP. CDR3 sequence reads: CASGLEPETQYF. The DNA for the CDR3 is TGTGCTAGTGGTTTGGAACCAGAGACCCAGTACTTC.

The gene calls are TRBV5-6 and TRBJ2-2; D uncertain. V shed 0 bases and J shed 6 bases, with 9 bases lying between them. The germline V gene has CDR1 SGHDT and CDR2 YYEEEE. The CDR3 consists of 14 residues. DNA of the CDR3: TGTGCCAGCAGCTTGGGCTGGCTAGCCGGGGAGCTGTTTTTT. It encodes CASSLGWLAGELFF.

The chain has TRBV7-2 and TRBJ1-4; 7 bases match TRBD1. Trimming at V came to 4 bases and at J to 6 bases, leaving 5 bases not matched to a gene. This CDR3 spans 14 amino acids. Germline values: CDR1 SGHTA, CDR2 FQGNSA. The CDR3 bases are TGTGCCAGCAGCTCTACAGGGGTGGATGAAAAACTGTTTTTT. It encodes CASSSTGVDEKLFF. Looking up the rest from reference TRBV7-2 and TRBJ1-4 gives the full variable domain: GAGVSQSPSNKVTEKGKDVELRCDPISGHTALYWYRQSLGQGLEFLIYFQGNSAPDKSGLPSDRFSAERTGGSVSTLTIQRTQQEDSAVYLCASSSTGVDEKLFFGSGTQLSVL.